This record concerns one TCR beta chain sequence. In the original processing: Nucleated cell counts were estimated from reference gene primer amplification. Some clones are missing from TCRdb's copy, which holds only in-frame ones; the method was immunoSEQ multiplex PCR. The V and J calls and clone size were taken over from that table, and D and trimming were inferred from the DNA. Of about 120,000 clones listed, around 91% are singletons. This entry belongs to a study of blood T cell repertoires in COVID-19. Study-wide context: The study drew acute and convalescent COVID-19 samples from the United States, Italy and Spain.

V was pared by 1 base and J by 2 bases, with 13 bases between. The germline gives CDR1 SGHRS, CDR2 YFSETQ. The CDR3 is 17 amino acids. The gene calls are TRBV5-1 and TRBJ2-6, with D perhaps TRBD1 (5 bases). Source material: peripheral blood. This sequence originates from a man aged 65 to 79 with active or convalescent COVID-19. The CDR3: CASSLNSQGTGANVLTF. CDR3 bases: TGCGCCAGCAGCTTGAACAGCCAGGGAACTGGGGCCAACGTCCTGACTTTC.